This entry lists 27 T cell receptor beta chains sequenced from one sample in a study of cytomegalovirus exposure and HLA in healthy donors. Primers for the PCR totalled 60 Vbeta and 13 Jbeta. Profiled with immunoSEQ multiplex PCR; TCRdb holds only in-frame clones, not every one. The table has 140,000 to 150,000 clones, approximately 80% seen once. The sample comprised PBMCs. The receptors were sampled from a female donor in good health and CMV-seronegative.

The V and J genes are TRBV4-3 and TRBJ1-5; D might be TRBD1 (6 bases). There are 15 residues in the CDR3. Trimming pared 4 bases from V and 0 bases from J, leaving 10 bases between. Germline CDR1 reads LGHNA; CDR2 reads YSLEER. The CDR3 sequence is CASSRDRYSNQPQHF. CDR3 sequence (DNA): TGCGCCAGCAGCCGAGACAGGTATAGCAATCAGCCCCAGCATTTT.

This clone was picked up one time. The V call is TRBV19, the J call TRBJ1-1, with no clear D. The length of the CDR3 is 13 residues. Germline assignment: CDR1 LNHDA and CDR2 SQIVND (reference sequence). V was shortened by 5 bases and J by 1 base, with 8 bases between the two germline ends. The CDR3 protein is CASSLGGNTEAFF. The CDR3 DNA reads TGTGCCAGTAGTCTAGGAGGGAACACTGAAGCTTTCTTT.

The chain links TRBV5-1 to TRBJ2-1; 8 nucleotides line up with TRBD2. The CDR3 totals 15 residues. Germline V lookup: CDR1 SGHRS, CDR2 YFSETQ. Losses at the gene ends were 1 base for V and 2 bases for J; bases not matched to a gene: 2. CDR3 nucleotide sequence: TGCGCCAGCAGCTTGTCGGGGGGGGCCTACAATGAGCAGTTCTTC. Its translation is CASSLSGGAYNEQFF.

This clone was seen only a few times. The chain links TRBV4-1 to TRBJ2-1; 11 nucleotides align to TRBD2. The germline gives CDR1 MGHRA, CDR2 YSYEKL. Trimming took 2 bases from V and 6 from J; bases not matched to a gene: 6. The CDR3 has 16 residues. CDR3 sequence reads: CASSQTSSGGLNEQFF. The CDR3 DNA is TGCGCCAGCAGCCAAACCTCTAGCGGGGGGCTCAATGAGCAGTTCTTC.

The genes are TRBV2 and TRBJ2-2; TRBD2 aligns across 11 bases. CDR1 and CDR2 from the germline V gene are SNHLY and FYNNEI. The CDR3 length is 15 residues. J gave up 5 bases and V 6 bases, and 5 bases lay outside the gene matches. CDR3 sequence (DNA): TGTGCCAGCAGAGTAGCGGGAGGGCGGACCGGGGAGCTGTTTTTT. It codes for CASRVAGGRTGELFF.

There are a few counts of this clone. The CDR3 DNA is TGTGCCAGCAGGGAGGAGCGGGGAGACTATGGCTACACCTTC. This codes for CASREERGDYGYTF. The J gene is TRBJ1-2, the V gene TRBV28; D gene unclear. V was clipped by 6 bases and J by 3 bases, with 14 bases between them. Germline V CDR1 and CDR2: MDHEN, SYDVKM. The CDR3 sequence is 14 residues long.

This clone has only one observation. This chain links TRBV5-1 with TRBJ2-1; D might be TRBD2 (6 bases). The CDR3 covers 14 residues. Trimming left V 6 bases short and J 3 bases short, with 13 bases between. The germline CDR1 and CDR2 sequences are SGHRS and YFSETQ. The CDR3 nucleotides read TGCGCCAGCACCTCGGGGGACGGCTACAATGAGCAGTTCTTC. Its protein is CASTSGDGYNEQFF.

This chain uses TRBV10-1 with TRBJ2-5; TRBD1 might be the D (8 bases). CDR1 is WNHNN and CDR2 is SYGVQD in the germline V gene (reference sequence). V shed 8 bases and J shed 2 bases, with 39 bases lying between them. This CDR3 has 22 amino acids. The CDR3 here is CASRILRQGRVCMAGSQETQYF. In nucleotides, the CDR3 is TGCGCCAGCCGGATCCTGCGACAGGGGAGGGTTTGTATGGCGGGATCACAAGAGACCCAGTACTTC.

V is TRBV6-1 and J is TRBJ2-7; a possible D gene is TRBD1 (6 bases). V lost 2 bases to trimming and J lost 2 bases, with 13 bases between them. The CDR3 sequence is 15 residues long. Germline lookup yields CDR1 MNHNS and CDR2 SASEGT. This CDR3 is CASSERGRTAYEQYF. The CDR3 bases are TGTGCCAGCAGTGAAAGAGGTCGGACAGCCTACGAGCAGTACTTC.

This rearrangement joins TRBV9 to TRBJ2-3; 8 bases line up with TRBD2. J lost 0 bases, V lost 1 base, and 4 bases had no gene match. The CDR3 loop spans 16 amino acids. In germline, CDR1 is SGDLS, CDR2 YYNGEE. The CDR3 sequence is CASSVRTGGSTDTQYF. As DNA, the CDR3 is TGTGCCAGCAGCGTACGGACGGGAGGGAGCACAGATACGCAGTATTTT.

This clone was counted a few times. This chain joins TRBV30 and TRBJ1-2; D possibly corresponds to TRBD1 (5 bases). The germline V and J ends were trimmed by 1 base and 2 bases, with 14 bases remaining between them. The germline V gene has CDR1 GTSNPN and CDR2 SVGIG (reference sequence). CDR3 size: 15 residues. The CDR3 protein is CAWSDQRQKNYGYTF. Written as DNA, the CDR3 is TGTGCCTGGAGTGACCAACGACAGAAGAACTATGGCTACACCTTC. Full variable domain (outside the CDR3, taken from reference TRBV30 and TRBJ1-2): SQTIHQWPATLVQPVGSPLSLECTVEGTSNPNLYWYRQAAGRGLQLLFYSVGIGQISSEVPQNLSASRPQDRQFILSSKKLLLSDSGFYLCAWSDQRQKNYGYTFGSGTRLTVV.

V is TRBV10-3 and J is TRBJ2-1; D uncertain. The CDR3 consists of 11 residues. Trimming shortened V by 3 bases and J by 6 bases, and 3 bases separated the two germline ends. The V gene's germline CDR1 is ENHRY and CDR2 SYGVKD. The CDR3 here is CAISDLNEQFF. The CDR3 DNA is TGTGCCATCAGTGATCTCAATGAGCAGTTCTTC.

The chain recombines TRBV9 with TRBJ2-7; 7 bases match TRBD2. Germline CDR1 SGDLS, CDR2 YYNGEE. CDR3 size: 16 residues. V was clipped by 3 bases and J by 2 bases; unmatched bases: 11. The CDR3 DNA reads as TGTGCCAGCAGCGCCGGCGGGGGAACGTCCACCTACGAGCAGTACTTC. As protein: CASSAGGGTSTYEQYF.

V gene TRBV7-6 combines with J gene TRBJ2-2; D is possibly TRBD1 (6 bases). V gave up 5 bases and J gave up 6 bases, with 13 bases separating them. CDR3 length equals 14 residues. The V gene's germline CDR1 is SGHVS and CDR2 FNYEAQ. CDR3 sequence: CASSTQGQAGELFF. CDR3 bases: TGTGCCAGCAGCACTCAGGGGCAGGCCGGGGAGCTGTTTTTT. The full variable domain, its missing parts supplied by reference TRBV7-6 and TRBJ2-2, is GAGVSQSPRYKVTKRGQDVALRCDPISGHVSLYWYRQALGQGPEFLTYFNYEAQQDKSGLPNDRFSAERPEGSISTLTIQRTEQRDSAMYRCASSTQGQAGELFFGEGSRLTVL.

The CDR3 reads CASSVTGRCGYTF. The CDR3 nucleotides are TGTGCCAGCAGTGTGACAGGTAGATGTGGCTACACCTTC. The chain couples TRBV28 to TRBJ1-2; D is possibly TRBD1 (6 bases). The germline V gene encodes CDR1 MDHEN and CDR2 SYDVKM. The V gene lost 5 bases and the J gene lost 7 bases, with 14 bases spanning the gap. The CDR3 is made up of 13 amino acids.

The chain has TRBV10-3 and TRBJ1-1; D gene ambiguous. The CDR3 covers 14 residues. CDR1 and CDR2 from the germline V gene are ENHRY and SYGVKD. The germline V and J ends were trimmed by 6 bases and 0 bases, with 11 bases remaining between them. The CDR3 loop reads CAIRPSDMNTEAFF. For the CDR3, the DNA is TGTGCCATCAGACCGTCAGATATGAACACTGAAGCTTTCTTT.

The rearrangement links TRBV28 to TRBJ1-5; tentatively, D is TRBD1 (6 bases). Looked up from germline, CDR1 is MDHEN and CDR2 is SYDVKM. The germline V and J ends were trimmed by 5 bases and 6 bases, with 20 bases remaining between them. This CDR3 spans 16 amino acids. CDR3 sequence reads: CASSISQGLGSQPQHF. In DNA form, the CDR3 reads TGTGCCAGCAGTATATCACAGGGCCTGGGTAGTCAGCCCCAGCATTTT.

The V and J genes are TRBV19 and TRBJ1-4; D unclear. Trimming took 4 bases from V and 0 from J, leaving 9 bases between them. The CDR3 contains 15 residues. Looked up from germline, CDR1 is LNHDA and CDR2 is SQIVND (reference sequence). CDR3 sequence: CASSRRPATNEKLFF. The CDR3, as DNA: TGTGCCAGTAGTAGGAGGCCTGCAACTAATGAAAAACTGTTTTTT.

The genes are TRBV5-1 and TRBJ2-7; a possible D gene is TRBD2 (5 bases). Trimming stripped 3 bases from V and 6 bases from J, with 10 bases between. The CDR3 consists of 12 residues. Germline values: CDR1 SGHRS, CDR2 YFSETQ. The CDR3 DNA sequence: TGCGCCAGCAGCTCCCGGACTGGCGAGCAGTACTTC. Residues: CASSSRTGEQYF.

The chain carries TRBV11-2 and TRBJ1-6; 7 bases are a match to TRBD1. The V gene end was trimmed by 4 bases and the J gene end by 6 bases; junction bases not matched to a gene: 9. The CDR3 extends over 16 amino acids. CDR1 and CDR2 (germline): SGHAT, FQNNGV. The DNA for the CDR3 is TGTGCCAGCAGCTCCAGTAACAGGGGAGGTAATTCACCCCTCCACTTT. This encodes CASSSSNRGGNSPLHF.

The chain has TRBV19 and TRBJ2-1; the match to TRBD2 covers 9 bases. The V segment lost 2 bases and the J segment 4 bases; nucleotides outside the gene matches: 15. CDR1 and CDR2 from the germline V gene are LNHDA and SQIVND (reference sequence). The CDR3 runs to 19 residues. The chain's CDR3 is CASSILRGSGRAHYNEQFF. DNA for the CDR3: TGTGCCAGTAGTATACTCCGGGGTAGCGGGAGAGCTCATTACAATGAGCAGTTCTTC.

The CDR3 nucleotides are TGTGCCAGCAGCCATAACGGACAGAAAAACTATGGCTACACCTTC. This encodes CASSHNGQKNYGYTF. The rearrangement joins TRBV7-2 to TRBJ1-2; tentatively, D is TRBD1 (6 bases). The V and J ends lost 5 bases and 2 bases respectively, with 15 bases between them. Germline values: CDR1 SGHTA, CDR2 FQGNSA. The CDR3 contains 15 residues.

The chain links TRBV9 to TRBJ2-7; TRBD1 agrees at 10 bases. V gave up 0 bases and J gave up 2 bases; unmatched junction bases: 2. The CDR3 totals 15 residues. Germline CDR1 is SGDLS and CDR2 is YYNGEE. In nucleotides, the CDR3 is TGTGCCAGCAGCGTAGCCGGGACAGGGGCCTACGAGCAGTACTTC. Protein product: CASSVAGTGAYEQYF. The complete variable domain, with remaining parts taken from reference TRBV9 and TRBJ2-7, reads DSGVTQTPKHLITATGQRVTLRCSPRSGDLSVYWYQQSLDQGLQFLIQYYNGEERAKGNILERFSAQQFPDLHSELNLSSLELGDSALYFCASSVAGTGAYEQYFGPGTRLTVT.

The genes are TRBV10-3 and TRBJ2-7; 11 nucleotides agree with TRBD1. Per the germline V gene, CDR1 is ENHRY and CDR2 is SYGVKD. Trimming took 5 bases from V and 7 from J; bases not matched to a gene: 13. This CDR3 region has 16 residues. This CDR3 reads CAISRSTGQGAGEQYF. For the CDR3, the DNA is TGTGCCATCAGTCGCTCGACCGGACAGGGGGCTGGGGAGCAGTACTTC.

This clone was seen only a few times. The chain joins TRBV30 to TRBJ1-5; tentative D call: TRBD1 (6 bases). The V end lost 3 bases, the J end lost 5 bases, and 11 bases lay between the germline ends. Looked up from germline, CDR1 is GTSNPN and CDR2 is SVGIG (reference sequence). CDR3 length equals 13 residues. The CDR3 nucleotides read TGTGCCTGGAGAGAAAAGGGGGATCAGCCCCAGCATTTT. Translation gives CAWREKGDQPQHF.

This clone appeared once. The chain is built from TRBV19 and TRBJ2-5; TRBD2 matches 13 bases. Germline V lookup: CDR1 LNHDA, CDR2 SQIVND (reference sequence). V was pared by 5 bases and J by 5 bases, with 17 bases of the junction left unmatched. CDR3 length: 19 residues. CDR3 DNA: TGTGCCAGTAGTCCTCAACGACTAGCGGGAGGTCTACTGGAGGAGACCCAGTACTTC. Encoded protein: CASSPQRLAGGLLEETQYF.

This sequence joins TRBV5-1 and TRBJ2-3, with 8 positions matching TRBD2. The CDR3 length is 16 residues. Trimming removed 6 bases from V and 2 bases from J; junction bases left unmatched: 11. Germline CDR1 and CDR2: SGHRS and YFSETQ. CDR3 in amino acids: CASTELAGTFTDTQYF. The DNA for the CDR3 is TGCGCCAGCACGGAGTTAGCGGGGACCTTCACAGATACGCAGTATTTT.